One and the same sample provided the 9 T cell receptor beta chains below, sequenced in a study of blood T cell repertoires in COVID-19. The assay was immunoSEQ multiplex PCR, and TCRdb's table has in-frame clones only and misses some. The profile shows 150,000 to 200,000 clones, roughly four fifths of them singletons. The sample consisted of peripheral blood. The origin of the receptors is a woman in her 70s with COVID-19, enrolled during active disease.

This chain connects TRBV7-2 to TRBJ1-5; 8 nucleotides align to TRBD1. Trimming removed 11 bases from V and 4 bases from J; junction bases left unmatched: 10. This CDR3 has 14 residues. CDR1 is SGHTA and CDR2 is FQGNSA in the germline V gene. CDR3 region: CACKGQGANQPQHF. The CDR3 DNA reads TGTGCCTGCAAGGGGCAGGGGGCTAATCAGCCCCAGCATTTT.

V is TRBV18 and J is TRBJ2-2; D is possibly TRBD1 (5 bases). There are 16 residues in the CDR3. Germline V gives CDR1 KGHSH, CDR2 LQKENI. V was trimmed by 3 bases and J by 4 bases, leaving 15 bases between them. The CDR3 DNA reads as TGTGCCAGCTCACCGGCAGGGTTGCCCGGCACCGGGGAGCTGTTTTTT. This translates into CASSPAGLPGTGELFF.

The gene calls are TRBV6-6 and TRBJ1-5, with a tentative D call TRBD1 (5 bases). The V end lost 6 bases, the J end lost 3 bases, and 15 bases lay between the germline ends. The CDR3 has 15 amino acids. CDR1 MNHNY and CDR2 SVGAGI come from the germline V gene (reference sequence). CDR3 coding DNA: TGTGCCAGCAGGAGGGACTCTTCAATCAATCAGCCCCAGCATTTT. Its protein product is CASRRDSSINQPQHF.

The V call is TRBV29-1, the J call TRBJ1-2, with D unresolved. The CDR3 contains 11 residues. Germline lookup yields CDR1 SQVTM and CDR2 ANQGSEA. With 4 bases removed from V and 3 bases from J, the gap between germline ends came to 6 bases. DNA of the CDR3: TGCAGCGTTGGGGCAGACTATGGCTACACCTTC. This sequence encodes CSVGADYGYTF.

This clone was observed once. The chain carries TRBV19 and TRBJ1-1; D possibly corresponds to TRBD1 (6 bases). The CDR3 extends over 14 amino acids. Germline CDR1 LNHDA, CDR2 SQIVND (reference sequence). Trimming removed 7 bases at V and 0 bases at J, with 12 bases between. CDR3 nucleotide sequence: TGTGCCAGTACCTCAGGGGACATGAACACTGAAGCTTTCTTT. Translated: CASTSGDMNTEAFF.

The CDR3 here is CASSPYPSMVGQYF. CDR3 nucleotide sequence: TGCGCCAGCAGCCCCTATCCTAGCATGGTCGGGCAGTACTTC. The chain is built from TRBV5-1 and TRBJ2-7, with a possible D match to TRBD2 (5 bases). The germline V gene has CDR1 SGHRS and CDR2 YFSETQ. V lost 4 bases, J lost 9 bases, and 20 bases lay in between. The CDR3 contains 14 residues.

This clone was seen only a few times. The rearrangement uses TRBV7-9 and TRBJ2-1; perhaps TRBD2 as D (6 bases). Germline V gene sequence: CDR1 SEHNR, CDR2 FQNEAQ (reference sequence). The ends were cut back, 0 bases at V and 6 bases at J, with 15 bases in the middle. CDR3 size: 16 residues. For the CDR3, the DNA is TGTGCCAGCAGCTTAGCCGGGACTTCTCGAGGCAATGAGCAGTTCTTC. Its protein is CASSLAGTSRGNEQFF.

The rearrangement joins TRBV15 to TRBJ2-1; D remains unclear. CDR3 length: 19 amino acids. Per the germline V gene, CDR1 is LNHNV and CDR2 is YYDKDF (reference sequence). Trimming took 0 bases from V and 6 from J, leaving 24 bases between them. CDR3 sequence: CATSRDLVNVVAIRNEQFF. The CDR3 nucleotides are TGTGCCACCAGCAGAGATCTGGTTAATGTGGTAGCTATTCGCAATGAGCAGTTCTTC. The full variable domain, with the rest looked up from reference TRBV15 and TRBJ2-1, is DAMVIQNPRYQVTQFGKPVTLSCSQTLNHNVMYWYQQKSSQAPKLLFHYYDKDFNNEADTPDNFQSRRPNTSFCFLDIRSPGLGDTAMYLCATSRDLVNVVAIRNEQFFGPGTRLTVL.

The chain carries TRBV5-1 and TRBJ2-7; 8 bases align to TRBD1. The germline V gene has CDR1 SGHRS and CDR2 YFSETQ. The CDR3 consists of 13 residues. V lost 4 bases and J lost 3; bases outside the gene matches: 3. The CDR3 reads CASSRDRNYEQYF. The DNA for the CDR3 is TGCGCCAGCAGCCGGGACAGGAACTACGAGCAGTACTTC.